The subject of this entry is one TCR beta chain. Its antigen remains unknown. This entry belongs to a study of T cells in localized non-small cell lung cancer. General study findings and limits: The highest T cell clonality was in uninvolved adjacent lung, above tumor. Because only a single region of the tumor was sequenced, heterogeneity remains possible. When the top 100 tumor clones were examined, a median approximately 60 of them also appeared in the adjacent lung, which was paired and uninvolved. An association was observed between higher blood T cell density and longer overall survival.

Assay: immunoSEQ multiplex PCR; the TCRdb copy retains only in-frame clones and omits some. The repertoire consists of more than 50,000 clones, with about 80% occurring once and the leading ten covering 20%. The germline CDR1 and CDR2 sequences are SGDLS and YYNGEE. The V end lost 0 bases, the J end lost 8 bases, and 14 bases lay between the germline ends. There are 15 residues in the CDR3. Sequencing was performed on peripheral blood, taken before any cancer treatment. The sequence was obtained from a female donor aged 60 or older with stage II squamous cell lung carcinoma. The V call is TRBV9, the J call TRBJ1-4; a weak D match, TRBD1 (6 bases). The DNA of the CDR3 is TGTGCCAGCAGCGTAGTGCCCGGGGGCGGCGAAAAACTGTTTTTT. It encodes CASSVVPGGGEKLFF. The whole variable domain, remainder taken from reference TRBV9 and TRBJ1-4, is DSGVTQTPKHLITATGQRVTLRCSPRSGDLSVYWYQQSLDQGLQFLIQYYNGEERAKGNILERFSAQQFPDLHSELNLSSLELGDSALYFCASSVVPGGGEKLFFGSGTQLSVL.